This T cell receptor (beta chain) was sequenced during a study of T-cell memory formation after mild COVID-19. Study at large: The TCR clusters were mostly specific to one donor. Whole-study results and caveats: CD4/CD8 balance characterized clones contracting day 15 to 85, and CD4+ skew characterized later expanders. Nothing confirmed that second-wave clones peaking on day 37 were specific for SARS-CoV-2.

This CDR3 is 12 amino acids long. The J segment lost 15 bases and the V segment lost 6 bases, leaving 10 bases of the junction unmatched. Germline V lookup: CDR1 KGHDR, CDR2 SFDVKD. This clonotype was counted a few times. Its antigen is currently unknown. 5'RACE primed from the constant segment yielded TCR alpha and TCR beta cDNA libraries bearing sample barcodes and UMIs. TCRdb reanalysed the 5' RACE reads using MiXCR and keeps one entry per CDR3 protein. The sample has 550,000 to 600,000 distinct CDR3 sequences, 20% to 25% seen once. What was sequenced was PBMCs or a T cell subset sorted from them (not recorded which). The rearrangement uses TRBV24-1 and TRBJ2-1; 7 nucleotides align to TRBD1. This TCR derives from an adult woman who had mild COVID-19 (a few samples of this study predate the infection). Cell type and time point are not known. The CDR3 loop reads CATSSADRFRFF. In DNA form, the CDR3 reads TGTGCCACCAGTTCGGCGGACAGGTTTCGGTTCTTC.